This is a list of T cell receptor beta chains from one sample in a study of human T cells and chemical hapten exposure. TCRdb used MiXCR to reprocess the RACE reads, holding one entry per CDR3 protein. The table records tens of thousands of distinct CDR3 sequences, roughly 8.5% of them present only once. The sequenced sample was whole blood, obtained in connection with sensitization to the hapten diphenylcyclopropenone (DPC). The receptors were gathered from a woman between 45 and 65 years old with alopecia areata. Some clones in this sample may be carry-over from other donors' samples. Both conserved end residues are part of each CDR3. The D gene is left open where the match is weak. Part of the rows lack a size; the others show once, few, many or a class for expanded clones.

j_gene | v_gene | d_gene | abundance | CDR3nt | CDR3aa
TRBJ1-1 | TRBV6-5 | . | many | TGTGCCAGCAGCCCGTTACGGGAGAACACTGAAGCTTTCTTT | CASSPLRENTEAFF
TRBJ2-5 | TRBV12-3/TRBV12-4 | TRBD1 | . | TGTGCCAGCAGTACCCACAGGGGGATGGAGACCCAGTACTTC | CASSTHRGMETQYF
TRBJ2-4 | TRBV28 | . | . | TGTGCCGGGGGAAGGGCGGGGGCCAAAAACATTCAGTACTTC | CAGGRAGAKNIQYF
TRBJ2-3 | TRBV21-1 | . | . | TGTGCCAGCAGCACGCCCTTAGCGGGAGATACGCAGTATTTT | CASSTPLAGDTQYF
TRBJ1-3 | TRBV6-6 | TRBD1 | . | TGTGCCAGCGGACAGGGGGCGCGTGGAAACACCATATATTTT | CASGQGARGNTIYF
TRBJ2-3 | TRBV29-1 | . | . | TGCAGCGTTGAACGGTCGACAGGTTTTTCTTTTACGCAGTATTTT | CSVERSTGFSFTQYF
TRBJ2-3 | TRBV28 | TRBD2 | . | TGTGCCAGCAGTTTAGGAGCGGGGACCTACACAGATACGCAGTATTTT | CASSLGAGTYTDTQYF
TRBJ2-7 | TRBV2 | . | many | TGTGCCATCCCAAAATTGGGGGACCCCTACGAGCAGTACTTC | CAIPKLGDPYEQYF
TRBJ2-7 | TRBV11-2 | TRBD2 | . | TGTGCCAGCAGCTTAGAGCCTAGCGGGAGGGCCTTGTACTTC | CASSLEPSGRALYF
TRBJ2-1 | TRBV2 | TRBD2 | . | TGTGCCAGTATCGTAGCGGGGGGTCAGAATGAGAAGTTCTTC | CASIVAGGQNEKFF
TRBJ2-3 | TRBV7-9 | TRBD2 | . | TGTGCCAGCAGCTCCGGACTAGCGGGAGAAATGGATACGCAGTATTTT | CASSSGLAGEMDTQYF
TRBJ2-6 | TRBV4-3 | TRBD1 | . | TGCGCCAGCAGCTGGGACAGGGGGTCTCTCTCTGGGGCCAACGTCCTGACTTTC | CASSWDRGSLSGANVLTF
TRBJ1-1 | TRBV6-1 | . | few | TGTGCCAGCAGCCCTACTAAGACAGGGAACACTGAAGCTTTCTTT | CASSPTKTGNTEAFF
TRBJ2-2 | TRBV20-1 | TRBD2 | once | TGCAGTGCTCTTGATAATAGCGGGCCCAGGGTAGGGGAGCTGTTTTTT | CSALDNSGPRVGELFF
TRBJ2-2 | TRBV28 | . | few | TGTGCCAGCAGGCGATGGGACACCGGGGAGCTGTTTTTT | CASRRWDTGELFF
TRBJ2-5 | TRBV5-6 | . | . | TGTGCCAGCAGCTTGGGCACGGAGACCCAGTACTTC | CASSLGTETQYF
TRBJ2-5 | TRBV27 | . | many | TGTGCCAGCAGCCTACTAGGGACCCAAGAGACCCAGTACTTC | CASSLLGTQETQYF
TRBJ1-1 | TRBV29-1 | TRBD1 | many | TGCAGCGGACACCCAGGGGGCCTGTCGGCTGAAGCTTTCTTT | CSGHPGGLSAEAFF
TRBJ2-7 | TRBV5-1 | TRBD2 | . | TGCGCCAGCAGCTTGGTTGCGGGGGGCTCTAGCTCCTACGAGCAGTACTTC | CASSLVAGGSSSYEQYF
TRBJ1-4 | TRBV3-1 | . | many | TGTGCCAGCAGTCGGGTCGGTGAAAAACTGTTTTTT | CASSRVGEKLFF
TRBJ1-4 | TRBV2 | . | . | TGTGCCAGCAGTGAAAGGGCAGTTTCTACTGAAAAACTGTTTTTT | CASSERAVSTEKLFF
TRBJ1-5 | TRBV19 | . | . | TGTGCCAGTAGTATAGTCCGAGGGGAACAGCCCCAGCATTTT | CASSIVRGEQPQHF
TRBJ2-2 | TRBV24-1 | . | . | TGTGCCACCAGTGCCACAGCTACCGGGGAGCTGTTTTTT | CATSATATGELFF
TRBJ2-2 | TRBV6-6 | TRBD1 | few | TGTGCCAGCACTAACTCCGACAGGGTCAACACCGGGGAGCTGTTTTTT | CASTNSDRVNTGELFF
TRBJ1-1 | TRBV24-1 | . | . | TGTGCCACCAGTGATCCGGACAGCCTGTTGAACACTGAAGCTTTCTTT | CATSDPDSLLNTEAFF
TRBJ1-4 | TRBV2 | TRBD1 | many | TGTGCCAGCAGAGGGGACAGCGTTGAAAAACTGTTTTTT | CASRGDSVEKLFF
TRBJ2-7 | TRBV29-1 | . | . | TGCAGCGTCCCATGGGGGATCCACGAGCAGTACTTC | CSVPWGIHEQYF
TRBJ2-3 | TRBV6-6 | . | . | TGTGCCGTTTTCCGGGCTAGGGGAGGAGATACGCAGTATTTT | CAVFRARGGDTQYF
TRBJ2-5 | TRBV5-1 | . | . | TGCGCCAGCAGCTTCGAGCGGACCTTTCAAGAGACCCAGTACTTC | CASSFERTFQETQYF
TRBJ2-5 | TRBV14 | . | many | TGTGCCAGCAGCCTCCCGGGACGGAGGGGAGAGACCCAGTACTTC | CASSLPGRRGETQYF
TRBJ1-6 | TRBV12-3/TRBV12-4 | . | few | TGTGCCAGCAGTTTTCGACCGCAAAATTCACCCCTCCACTTT | CASSFRPQNSPLHF
TRBJ2-3 | TRBV10-3 | TRBD2 | few | TGTGCCATCAGTGAGGTGGTAGCGGGGGGCACAGATACGCAGTATTTT | CAISEVVAGGTDTQYF
TRBJ1-1 | TRBV7-2 | TRBD1 | . | TGTGCCAGCAGCTTACCACCCGGACAGGGGATGAACACTGAAGCTTTCTTT | CASSLPPGQGMNTEAFF
TRBJ2-7 | TRBV20-1 | . | many | TGCAGTGCAGAGACAGTCTACGAGCAGTACTTC | CSAETVYEQYF
TRBJ2-3 | TRBV7-9 | . | many | TGTGCCAGCATCCACCTTGGGTCAGATACGCAGTATTTT | CASIHLGSDTQYF
TRBJ2-1 | TRBV7-9 | . | . | TGTGCCAGCAGCTTAGGACAGGGACTAATAGAGCAGTTCTTC | CASSLGQGLIEQFF
TRBJ2-5 | TRBV27 | . | few | TGTGCCAGCAGTCCCCAGATAGGAGAGACCCAGTACTTC | CASSPQIGETQYF
TRBJ2-1 | TRBV6-1 | TRBD1 | few | TGTGCCAGCAGTGATCGGACAGGGGTTGTTTTTGTGCAGTTCTTC | CASSDRTGVVFVQFF
TRBJ1-6 | TRBV5-1 | . | . | TGCGCCAGCAGCTTGGCCCAGAGCTCCTATAATTCACCCCTCCACTTT | CASSLAQSSYNSPLHF
TRBJ2-3 | TRBV6-4 | TRBD2 | many | TGTGCCAGCAGTGAAGGTAGCGGGGACACAGATACGCAGTATTTT | CASSEGSGDTDTQYF
TRBJ2-2 | TRBV6-2/TRBV6-3 | . | many | TGTGCCAGCAGTACCCCGGGACCCAGGGGCGGGGAGCTGTTTTTT | CASSTPGPRGGELFF
TRBJ1-3 | TRBV11-2 | . | few | TGTGCCAGCAGCTTACTAAACAGCCTCTCTGGAAACACCATATATTTT | CASSLLNSLSGNTIYF
TRBJ1-2 | TRBV5-6 | . | many | TGTGCCAGCAGCTCTATCCGGAGCGGTGGATATGGCTACACCTTC | CASSSIRSGGYGYTF
TRBJ2-7 | TRBV9 | . | few | TGTGCCAGTGGCGGATTCTACGAGCAGTACTTC | CASGGFYEQYF
TRBJ1-1 | TRBV29-1 | . | few | TGCAGCGCGGAGACGGCGGGCACTGAAGCTTTCTTT | CSAETAGTEAFF
TRBJ1-2 | TRBV27 | . | many | TGTGCCACCCGAGGGACCTATGGCTACACCTTC | CATRGTYGYTF
TRBJ1-3 | TRBV11-2 | . | few | TGTGCCAGCAGTTCCGGGGGACAACCTGGAAACACCATATATTTT | CASSSGGQPGNTIYF
TRBJ2-3 | TRBV27 | . | few | TGTGCCAGCAGACCCATCGGCCCAGCCTCGGCCGGCACAGATACGCAGTATTTT | CASRPIGPASAGTDTQYF
TRBJ2-7 | TRBV6-1 | . | few | TGTGCCAGCAGTGAAGCGTGGGGGACACTTTACGAGCAGTACTTC | CASSEAWGTLYEQYF
TRBJ1-1 | TRBV27 | TRBD1 | many | TGTGCCAGCAGAATGGACAGGGGGCAGGGGACTGAAGCTTTCTTT | CASRMDRGQGTEAFF
TRBJ2-5 | TRBV5-6 | . | . | TGTGCCAGCAGCCCGGACCCTACCGTGCAAGAGACCCAGTACTTC | CASSPDPTVQETQYF
TRBJ2-7 | TRBV6-2/TRBV6-3 | TRBD2 | . | TGTGCCAGCAGTGCCCCGGGACTAGATAACCACGAGCAGTACTTC | CASSAPGLDNHEQYF
TRBJ1-5 | TRBV7-2 | . | . | TGTGCCAGCAGCTTAGGGGGCGAGTATCAGCCCCAGCATTTT | CASSLGGEYQPQHF